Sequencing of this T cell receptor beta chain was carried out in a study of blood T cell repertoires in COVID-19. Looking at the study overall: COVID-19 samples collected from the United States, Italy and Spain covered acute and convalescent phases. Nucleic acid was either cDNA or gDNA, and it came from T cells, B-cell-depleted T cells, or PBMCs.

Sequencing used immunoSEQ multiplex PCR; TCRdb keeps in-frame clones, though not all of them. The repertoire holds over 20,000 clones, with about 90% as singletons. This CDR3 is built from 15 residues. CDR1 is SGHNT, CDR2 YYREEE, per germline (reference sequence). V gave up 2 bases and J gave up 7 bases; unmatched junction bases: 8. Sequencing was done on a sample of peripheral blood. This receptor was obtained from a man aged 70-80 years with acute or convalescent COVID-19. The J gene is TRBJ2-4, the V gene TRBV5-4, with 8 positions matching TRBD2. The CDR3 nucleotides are TGTGCCAGCAGCTTAAGTAGTAGCGGGACGAACATTCAGTACTTC. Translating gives CASSLSSSGTNIQYF.